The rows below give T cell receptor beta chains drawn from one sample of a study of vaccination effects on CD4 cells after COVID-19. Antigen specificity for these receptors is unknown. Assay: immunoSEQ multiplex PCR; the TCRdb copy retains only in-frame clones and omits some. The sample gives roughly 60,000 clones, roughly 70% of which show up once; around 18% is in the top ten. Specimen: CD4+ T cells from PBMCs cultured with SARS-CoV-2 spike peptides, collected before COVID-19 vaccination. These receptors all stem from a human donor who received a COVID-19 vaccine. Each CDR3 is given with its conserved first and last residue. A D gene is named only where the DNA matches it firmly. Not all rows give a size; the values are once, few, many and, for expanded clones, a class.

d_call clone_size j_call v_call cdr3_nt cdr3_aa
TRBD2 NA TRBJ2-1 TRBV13 TGTGCCAGCAGCTTGGCGGGAGGCCCCACCTACAATGAGCAGTTCTTC CASSLAGGPTYNEQFF
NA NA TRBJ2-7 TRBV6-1 TGTGCCAGCAGTCCCCACGGAGGGACCTACGAGCAGTACTTC CASSPHGGTYEQYF
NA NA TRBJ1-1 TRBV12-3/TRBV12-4 TGTGCCAGCAGTTTAAGGCAGGACGCTGAAGCTTTCTTT CASSLRQDAEAFF
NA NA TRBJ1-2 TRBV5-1 TGCGCCAGCAGCTTGGCAGGGGACTATGGCTACACCTTC CASSLAGDYGYTF
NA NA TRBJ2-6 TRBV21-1 TGTGCCAGCAGCAAGGCTCCCGGGACAGGGGACTCTGGGGCCAACGTCCTGACTTTC CASSKAPGTGDSGANVLTF
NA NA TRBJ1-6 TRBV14 TGTGCCAGCACACTAGGCTCCTATAATTCACCCCTCCACTTT CASTLGSYNSPLHF
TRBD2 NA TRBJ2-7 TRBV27 TGTGCCAGCGGGGCTAGCCCGCTAGCGGGGGCGTCCTACGAGCAGTACTTC CASGASPLAGASYEQYF
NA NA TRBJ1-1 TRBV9 TGTGCCAGCAGCGTAGGTAGGGGGAAGAACACTGAAGCTTTCTTT CASSVGRGKNTEAFF
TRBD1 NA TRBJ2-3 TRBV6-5 TGTGCCAGCATTCCAGGGGGCAGCACAGATACGCAGTATTTT CASIPGGSTDTQYF
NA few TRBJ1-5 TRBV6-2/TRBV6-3 TGTGCCAGCAGTTACCCGTCCTTTAACCCCCGGGGACGCAACTATCAGCCCCAGCATTTT CASSYPSFNPRGRNYQPQHF
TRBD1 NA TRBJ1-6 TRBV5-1 TGCGCCAGCAGCTTGGGCCCGGGACAGGGTTCATCACCCCTCCACTTT CASSLGPGQGSSPLHF
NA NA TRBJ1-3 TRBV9 TGTGCCAGCAGCGTCCGGGACCGGGGTGGCTGGGACACCATATATTTT CASSVRDRGGWDTIYF
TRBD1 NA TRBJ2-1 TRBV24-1 TGTGCCACCAGAGCTACAGGGGGCCGTAATGAGCAGTTCTTC CATRATGGRNEQFF
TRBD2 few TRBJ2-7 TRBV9 TGTGCCAGCAGTCCCGGGCGGGCGGGAGTTTTTAACGAGCAGTACTTC CASSPGRAGVFNEQYF
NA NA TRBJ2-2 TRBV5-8 TGTGCCAGCAGCTCGCGGGGGACAGGGAACACCGGGGAGCTGTTTTTT CASSSRGTGNTGELFF
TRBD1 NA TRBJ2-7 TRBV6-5 TGTGCCAGCAGAGAGGTGACAGGGGGGAAAGAGCAGTACTTC CASREVTGGKEQYF
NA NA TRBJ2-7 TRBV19 TGTGCCAGTAGTATCCATGGGCGGCGAACCCTATACGAGCAGTACTTC CASSIHGRRTLYEQYF
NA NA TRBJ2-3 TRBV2 TGTGCCAGCAGACCCGACGGAACAGATACGCAGTATTTT CASRPDGTDTQYF
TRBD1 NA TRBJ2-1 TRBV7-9 TGTGCCAGCAGCTTGATGATCACAGGGGCCTACAATGAGCAGTTCTTC CASSLMITGAYNEQFF
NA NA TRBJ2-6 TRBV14 TGTGCCAGCAGCACCTTGACCCACTCTGGGGCCAACGTCCTGACTTTC CASSTLTHSGANVLTF
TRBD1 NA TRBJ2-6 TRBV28 TGTGCCAGCCGACCCGGACAGGGGTTTTCTGGGGCCAACGTCCTGACTTTC CASRPGQGFSGANVLTF
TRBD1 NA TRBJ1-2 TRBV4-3 TGCGCCAGCAGCCAATCCGGGACAGGGTATGGCTACACCTTC CASSQSGTGYGYTF
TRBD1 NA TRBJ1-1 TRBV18 TGTGCCAGCTCATCCGGACAGGACTTTGAAGCTTTCTTT CASSSGQDFEAFF
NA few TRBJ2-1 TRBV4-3 TGCGCCAGCAGCCAGTCCCGGGACACCTCCTACAATGAGCAGTTCTTC CASSQSRDTSYNEQFF
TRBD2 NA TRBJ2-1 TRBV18 TGTGCCAGCTCACCAGCTAGCGGGACTTACAATGAGCAGTTCTTC CASSPASGTYNEQFF
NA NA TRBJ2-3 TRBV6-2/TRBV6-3 TGTGCCAGCAGTTACCGAAGCCGCGGTGGAACAGATACGCAGTATTTT CASSYRSRGGTDTQYF
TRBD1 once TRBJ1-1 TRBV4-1 TGCGCCAGCAGCCGAAAGGGGACAGGAAAAAACACTGAAGCTTTCTTT CASSRKGTGKNTEAFF
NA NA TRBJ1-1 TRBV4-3 TGCGCCAGCAGACTACAGGTCCAGAACACTGAAGCTTTCTTT CASRLQVQNTEAFF
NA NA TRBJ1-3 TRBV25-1 TGTGCCAGCAGTGAACGTGGAAACACCATATATTTT CASSERGNTIYF
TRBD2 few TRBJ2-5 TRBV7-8 TGTGCCAGCAGCTTAGCTAGCGGGACACGGTACTTC CASSLASGTRYF
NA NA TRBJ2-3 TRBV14 TGTGCCAGCAGCCAAGAACCCCAGGGCTTCTTGGATACGCAGTATTTT CASSQEPQGFLDTQYF
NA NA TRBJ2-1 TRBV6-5 TGTGCCAGCACCTTGGACCGCTACAATGAGCAGTTCTTC CASTLDRYNEQFF
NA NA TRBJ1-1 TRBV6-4 TGTGCCAGCCGTTTCTCAGGGGCGCGGAACACTGAAGCTTTCTTT CASRFSGARNTEAFF
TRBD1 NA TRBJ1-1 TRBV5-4 TGTGCCAGCAGCTTGTTTCCAGGGGGCAACACTGAAGCTTTCTTT CASSLFPGGNTEAFF
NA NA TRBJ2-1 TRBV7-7 TGTGCTAGCAGCTTAGGGGCCCACCGGGGAGAGCAGTTCTTC CASSLGAHRGEQFF
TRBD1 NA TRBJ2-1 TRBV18 TGTGCCAGCTCACCAGGGACAGCCTCCTACAATGAGCAGTTCTTC CASSPGTASYNEQFF
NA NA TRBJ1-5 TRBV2 TGTGCCAGCAGTGGAGAGGTCCAGCCCCAGCATTTT CASSGEVQPQHF
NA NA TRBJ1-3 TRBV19 TGTGCCAGTAGTATATCGCCGGCCTCTGGAAACACCATATATTTT CASSISPASGNTIYF
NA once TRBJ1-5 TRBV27 TGTGCCAGCAGTTCAGGGGCCAGGTACCCTCAGCCCCAGCATTTT CASSSGARYPQPQHF
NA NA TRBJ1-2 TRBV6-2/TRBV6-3 TGTGCCAGCAGTTACTCCAAAGGACAGCGCGGCTATGGCTACACCTTC CASSYSKGQRGYGYTF
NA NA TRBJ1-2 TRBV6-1 TGTGCCAGCAGTGAAGGCAGGGTGGGTGGCTACACCTTC CASSEGRVGGYTF
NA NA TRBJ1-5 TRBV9 TGTGCCAGCAGCGTAGGGGCCTATCAGCCCCAGCATTTT CASSVGAYQPQHF
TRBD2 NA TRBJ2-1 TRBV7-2 TGTGCCAGCAGAGGACTTCTGGGGACTAGGTTTAATGAGCAGTTCTTC CASRGLLGTRFNEQFF
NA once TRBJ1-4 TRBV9 TGTGCCAGCAGCGTGTATGGGAGGGAAAAACTGTTTTTT CASSVYGREKLFF
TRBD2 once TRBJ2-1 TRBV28 TGTGCCAGCAGTTTAGGGATAGCGGGAGGCGGGGATGAGCAGTTCTTC CASSLGIAGGGDEQFF
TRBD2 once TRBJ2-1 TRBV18 TGTGCCAGCTCACCACTTAGCGGGATGGGGGAGCAGTTCTTC CASSPLSGMGEQFF
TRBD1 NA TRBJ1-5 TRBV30 TGTGCCTGGAGTCCGGGACAGGGGAGCAATCAGCCCCAGCATTTT CAWSPGQGSNQPQHF
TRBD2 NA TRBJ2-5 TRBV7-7 TGTGCTAGCAGCCTTTCACCCGGGGGGGAGACCCAGTACTTC CASSLSPGGETQYF
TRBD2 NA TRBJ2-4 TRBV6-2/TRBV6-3 TGTGCCAGCAGTTACTCTCCGGGACTAGCGGTGATAGCCAAAAACATTCAGTACTTC CASSYSPGLAVIAKNIQYF
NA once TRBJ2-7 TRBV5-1 TGCGCCAGCAGCTTGGATCCAGGGACTCCCTACGAGCAGTACTTC CASSLDPGTPYEQYF